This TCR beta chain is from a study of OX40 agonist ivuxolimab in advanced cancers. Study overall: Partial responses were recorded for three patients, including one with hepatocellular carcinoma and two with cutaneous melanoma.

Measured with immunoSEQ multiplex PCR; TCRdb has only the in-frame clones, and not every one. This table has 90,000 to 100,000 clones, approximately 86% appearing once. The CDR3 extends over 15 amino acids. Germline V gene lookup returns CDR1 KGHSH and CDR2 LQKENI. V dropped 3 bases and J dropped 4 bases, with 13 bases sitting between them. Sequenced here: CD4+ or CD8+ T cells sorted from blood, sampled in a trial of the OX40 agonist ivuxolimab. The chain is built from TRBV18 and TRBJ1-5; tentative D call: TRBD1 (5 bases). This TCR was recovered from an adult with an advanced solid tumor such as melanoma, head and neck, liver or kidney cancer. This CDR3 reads CASSPGEGANQPQHF. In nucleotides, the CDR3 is TGTGCCAGCTCACCGGGTGAAGGGGCTAATCAGCCCCAGCATTTT.